This T cell receptor (beta chain) was sequenced for a study of OX40 agonist ivuxolimab in advanced cancers. Study-wide background: Each dose-escalation patient presented with hepatocellular carcinoma, melanoma, renal cell or head and neck cancer.

Study findings and constraints: Within 6 weeks, CD4+ and CD8+ blood T cells expanded clonally at 0.1 to 3.0 mg/kg.

Regarding this clone: Antigen unknown.

Assay: immunoSEQ multiplex PCR; the TCRdb copy retains only in-frame clones and omits some. This table has some 100,000 clones, less than 95% appearing once. Patients were excluded for autoimmune disease history or systemic immunosuppression. The source was CD4+ or CD8+ T cells sorted from blood, collected in a trial of the OX40 agonist ivuxolimab. This receptor was taken from an adult with an advanced solid tumor such as melanoma, head and neck, liver or kidney cancer.

The CDR3 loop is CASSFSAGLAGVGGQETQYF. CDR3 DNA: TGCGCCAGCAGCTTTTCGGCAGGACTAGCGGGAGTAGGAGGACAAGAGACCCAGTACTTC. The chain links TRBV5-1 to TRBJ2-5, with 13 bases fitting TRBD2. The V gene's germline CDR1 is SGHRS and CDR2 YFSETQ. This CDR3 has 20 amino acids. The ends lost 2 bases at V and 2 bases at J; junction bases unmatched: 15.